This record covers a single T cell receptor (beta chain). Data came from immunoSEQ multiplex PCR; TCRdb stores just in-frame clones and leaves some out. The repertoire has approximately 64,000 clones, more than 75% of them found once; the top ten carry 9.2%. All glioblastoma patients lacked an isocitrate dehydrogenase mutation. Germline values: CDR1 SGHAT, CDR2 FQNNGV. CDR3 length: 17 residues. V was cut by 5 bases and J by 5 bases, with 24 bases left in between. The data were taken from a study of glioma-infiltrating T cells after dendritic cell vaccination. The chain links TRBV11-2 to TRBJ1-2; perhaps TRBD1 as D (6 bases). The source of this sequence is a human donor with glioblastoma. The input for sequencing was blood, taken before dendritic cell vaccination. For the CDR3, the DNA is TGTGCCAGCAGCCGGACCGGGGGGGGCCCTAATTTATATGGCTACACCTTC. It translates to CASSRTGGGPNLYGYTF.